The entry below gives a single TCR beta chain sequence along with its context. Its antigen is unknown. Profiling relied on immunoSEQ multiplex PCR, and the TCRdb table lists in-frame clones only, not all of them. The top ten hold 5.5% to 7.5% of the sample, which has over 25,000 clones, around 92% seen once. The CDR3 has 16 residues. Germline V gene sequence: CDR1 SGHRS, CDR2 YFSETQ. V dropped 0 bases and J dropped 3 bases, with 16 bases sitting between them. Time point: new active TB diagnosis, blood taken before or within 7 days of starting treatment. The source of the sample is a study of T cells in tuberculosis. Study-level findings and limits: Smaller alpha distances in active tuberculosis partly reflected shorter CDR3-alpha lengths. Using the GMM-specific repertoire gave more than 85% accuracy versus over 60% with motifs.

Here the sequenced sample was PBMCs, taken at tuberculosis diagnosis. The rearrangement uses TRBV5-1 and TRBJ2-7; TRBD1 might be the D (6 bases). This TCR was recovered from an adult with tuberculosis. Some clones in this sample may be carry-over from other donors' samples. The CDR3 protein is CASSLGPSGTLYEQYF. CDR3 nucleotides: TGCGCCAGCAGCTTGGGTCCCTCCGGGACACTCTACGAGCAGTACTTC.